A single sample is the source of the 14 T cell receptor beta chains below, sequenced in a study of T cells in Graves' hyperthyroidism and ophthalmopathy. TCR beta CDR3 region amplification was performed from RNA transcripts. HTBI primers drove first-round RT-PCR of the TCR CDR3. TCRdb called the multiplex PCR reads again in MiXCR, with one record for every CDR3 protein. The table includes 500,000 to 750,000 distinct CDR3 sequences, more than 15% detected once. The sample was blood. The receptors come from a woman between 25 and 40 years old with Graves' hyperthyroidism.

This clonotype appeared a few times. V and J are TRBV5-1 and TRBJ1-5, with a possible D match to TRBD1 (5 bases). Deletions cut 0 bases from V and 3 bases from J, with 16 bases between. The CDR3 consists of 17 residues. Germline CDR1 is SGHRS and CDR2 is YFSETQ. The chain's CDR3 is CASSLDAGTSFNQPQHF. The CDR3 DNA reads TGCGCCAGCAGCTTGGACGCCGGGACCTCCTTCAATCAGCCCCAGCATTTT.

The chain's CDR3 is CASTPQVNTEAFF. The CDR3 DNA sequence: TGTGCCAGTACCCCTCAGGTGAACACTGAAGCTTTCTTT. The chain is built from TRBV19 and TRBJ1-1, with unresolved D. Deletions cut 7 bases from V and 0 bases from J, with 9 bases between. Germline V lookup: CDR1 LNHDA, CDR2 SQIVND (reference sequence). The CDR3 sequence is 13 residues long.

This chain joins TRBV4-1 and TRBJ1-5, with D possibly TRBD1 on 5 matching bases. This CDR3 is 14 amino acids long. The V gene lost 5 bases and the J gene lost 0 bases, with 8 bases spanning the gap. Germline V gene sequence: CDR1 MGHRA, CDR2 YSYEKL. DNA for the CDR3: TGCGCCAGCAGCTACGACAGTAGCAATCAGCCCCAGCATTTT. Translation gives CASSYDSSNQPQHF.

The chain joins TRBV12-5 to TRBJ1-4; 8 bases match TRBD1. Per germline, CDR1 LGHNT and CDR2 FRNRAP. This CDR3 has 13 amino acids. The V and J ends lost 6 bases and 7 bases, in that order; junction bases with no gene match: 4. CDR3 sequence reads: CASGRDRGEKLFF. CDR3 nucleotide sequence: TGTGCTAGTGGACGAGACAGGGGTGAAAAACTGTTTTTT.

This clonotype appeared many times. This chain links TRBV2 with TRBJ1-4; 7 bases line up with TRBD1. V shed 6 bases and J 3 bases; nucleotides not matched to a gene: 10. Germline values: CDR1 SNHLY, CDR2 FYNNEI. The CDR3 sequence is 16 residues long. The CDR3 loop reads CASRHQGGEANEKLFF. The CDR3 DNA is TGTGCCAGCAGACACCAAGGGGGCGAGGCTAATGAAAAACTGTTTTTT. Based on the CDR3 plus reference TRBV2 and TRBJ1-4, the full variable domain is EPEVTQTPSHQVTQMGQEVILRCVPISNHLYFYWYRQILGQKVEFLVSFYNNEISEKSEIFDDQFSVERPDGSNFTLKIRSTKLEDSAMYFCASRHQGGEANEKLFFGSGTQLSVL.

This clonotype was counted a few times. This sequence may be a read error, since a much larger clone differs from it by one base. The CDR3 DNA reads TGCAGTGTGGGCAGGGATAACACCGGGGAGCCGTTTTTT. It codes for CSVGRDNTGEPFF. The rearrangement uses TRBV20-1 and TRBJ2-2; D possibly uses TRBD1 or TRBD2 (5 bases each). This CDR3 has 13 residues. Germline V gene sequence: CDR1 DFQATT, CDR2 SNEGSKA (reference sequence).

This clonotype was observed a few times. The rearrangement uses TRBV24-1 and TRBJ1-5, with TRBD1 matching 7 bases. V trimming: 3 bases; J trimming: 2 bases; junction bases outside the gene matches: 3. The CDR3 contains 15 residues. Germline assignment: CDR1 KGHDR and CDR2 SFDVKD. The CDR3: CATSDATGGNQPQHF. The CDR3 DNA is TGTGCCACCAGTGATGCAACAGGGGGCAATCAGCCCCAGCATTTT.

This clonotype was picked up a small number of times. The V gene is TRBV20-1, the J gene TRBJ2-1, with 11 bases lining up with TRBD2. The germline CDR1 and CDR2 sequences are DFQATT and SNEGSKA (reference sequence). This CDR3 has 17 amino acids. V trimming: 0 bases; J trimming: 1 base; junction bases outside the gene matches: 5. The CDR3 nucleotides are TGCAGTGCTAGAGATAGCGGGAGGGCCCGTTCCTACAATGAGCAGTTCTTC. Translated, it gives CSARDSGRARSYNEQFF.

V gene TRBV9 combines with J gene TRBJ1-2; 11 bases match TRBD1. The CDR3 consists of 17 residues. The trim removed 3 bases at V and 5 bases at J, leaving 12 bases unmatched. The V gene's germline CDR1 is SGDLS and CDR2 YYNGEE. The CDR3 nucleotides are TGTGCCAGCAGCGGCGTAAGCCATGGACAGGGGGCTTATGGCTACACCTTC. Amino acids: CASSGVSHGQGAYGYTF. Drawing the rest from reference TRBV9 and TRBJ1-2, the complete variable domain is DSGVTQTPKHLITATGQRVTLRCSPRSGDLSVYWYQQSLDQGLQFLIQYYNGEERAKGNILERFSAQQFPDLHSELNLSSLELGDSALYFCASSGVSHGQGAYGYTFGSGTRLTVV.

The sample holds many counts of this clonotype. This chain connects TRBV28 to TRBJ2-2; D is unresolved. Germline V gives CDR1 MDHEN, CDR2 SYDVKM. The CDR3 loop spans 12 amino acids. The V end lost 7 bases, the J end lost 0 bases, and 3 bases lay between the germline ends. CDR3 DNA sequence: TGTGCCAGCAAAACGAACACCGGGGAGCTGTTTTTT. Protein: CASKTNTGELFF.

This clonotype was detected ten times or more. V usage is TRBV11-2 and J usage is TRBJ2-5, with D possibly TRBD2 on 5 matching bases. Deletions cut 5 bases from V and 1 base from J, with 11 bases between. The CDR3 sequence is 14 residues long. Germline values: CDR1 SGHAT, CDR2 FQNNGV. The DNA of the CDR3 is TGTGCCAGCAGCCTGTCCGGACTCCAAGAGACCCAGTACTTC. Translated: CASSLSGLQETQYF.

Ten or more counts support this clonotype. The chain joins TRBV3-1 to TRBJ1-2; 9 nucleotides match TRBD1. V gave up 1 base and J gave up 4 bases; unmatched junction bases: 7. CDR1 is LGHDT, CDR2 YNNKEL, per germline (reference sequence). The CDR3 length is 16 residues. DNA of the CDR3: TGTGCCAGCAGCCAAGGAGGGACAGGGCGAGGCTATGGCTACACCTTC. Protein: CASSQGGTGRGYGYTF.

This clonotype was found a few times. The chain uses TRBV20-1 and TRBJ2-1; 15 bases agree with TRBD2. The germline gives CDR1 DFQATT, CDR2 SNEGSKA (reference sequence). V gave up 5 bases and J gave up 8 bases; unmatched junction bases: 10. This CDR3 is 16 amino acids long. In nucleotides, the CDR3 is TGCAGTGCTGGAGGAAGGACTAGCGGGAGGGGAGATGAGCAGTTCTTC. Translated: CSAGGRTSGRGDEQFF.

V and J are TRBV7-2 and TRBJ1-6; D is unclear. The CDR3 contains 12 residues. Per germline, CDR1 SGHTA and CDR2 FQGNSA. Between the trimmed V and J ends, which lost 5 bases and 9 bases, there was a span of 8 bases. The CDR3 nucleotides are TGTGCCAGCAGCGATTTTATTTCACCCCTCCACTTT. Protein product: CASSDFISPLHF.